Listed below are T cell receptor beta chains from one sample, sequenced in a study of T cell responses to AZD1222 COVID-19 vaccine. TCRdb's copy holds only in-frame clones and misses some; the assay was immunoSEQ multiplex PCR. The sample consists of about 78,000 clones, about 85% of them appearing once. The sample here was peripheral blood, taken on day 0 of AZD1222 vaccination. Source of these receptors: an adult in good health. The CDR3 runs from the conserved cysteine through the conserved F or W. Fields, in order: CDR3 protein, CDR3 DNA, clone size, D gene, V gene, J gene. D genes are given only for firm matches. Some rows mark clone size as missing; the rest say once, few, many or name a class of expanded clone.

CDR3: CASSLPGQGRYEQYF
DNA: TGTGCCAGCAGTCTTCCGGGACAGGGTCGGTACGAGCAGTACTTC
size: NA
D: TRBD1
V: TRBV6-6
J: TRBJ2-7

CDR3: CASSMAGGANYGYTF
DNA: TGTGCCAGTAGTATGGCAGGGGGCGCCAACTATGGCTACACCTTC
size: NA
D: TRBD1
V: TRBV19
J: TRBJ1-2

CDR3: CASPGGGLGQETQYF
DNA: TGTGCCAGCCCGGGTGGGGGATTGGGTCAAGAGACCCAGTACTTC
size: NA
D: NA
V: TRBV2
J: TRBJ2-5

CDR3: CASSLREDTGELFF
DNA: TGTGCCAGTAGTCTACGGGAGGACACCGGGGAGCTGTTTTTT
size: NA
D: TRBD2
V: TRBV19
J: TRBJ2-2

CDR3: CAWSAGGPNYNEQFF
DNA: TGTGCCTGGAGTGCTGGGGGGCCGAACTACAATGAGCAGTTCTTC
size: NA
D: NA
V: TRBV30
J: TRBJ2-1

CDR3: CASSLEPEQFF
DNA: TGTGCCAGCAGCTTGGAGCCGGAGCAGTTCTTC
size: NA
D: NA
V: TRBV5-5
J: TRBJ2-1

CDR3: CASSLGTSGRVADTQYF
DNA: TGTGCCAGCAGCTTGGGGACTAGCGGGAGGGTGGCAGATACGCAGTATTTT
size: few
D: TRBD2
V: TRBV5-4
J: TRBJ2-3

CDR3: CASRRTGMSSGANVLTF
DNA: TGTGCCAGCAGAAGGACAGGGATGAGCTCTGGGGCCAACGTCCTGACTTTC
size: NA
D: TRBD1
V: TRBV2
J: TRBJ2-6

CDR3: CASSELGEDGELFF
DNA: TGCGCCAGCAGTGAATTAGGGGAGGACGGGGAGCTGTTTTTT
size: NA
D: NA
V: TRBV10-1
J: TRBJ2-2

CDR3: CASRQDHSGANVLTF
DNA: TGTGCCAGCCGACAGGACCACTCTGGGGCCAACGTCCTGACTTTC
size: NA
D: NA
V: TRBV19
J: TRBJ2-6

CDR3: CASSLGSSGTYSYNEQFF
DNA: TGTGCCAGCAGCTTAGGGTCTAGCGGGACCTACTCCTACAATGAGCAGTTCTTC
size: once
D: TRBD2
V: TRBV7-6
J: TRBJ2-1

CDR3: CASSWSGGQETQYF
DNA: TGTGCCAGCAGCTGGAGCGGGGGACAAGAGACCCAGTACTTC
size: NA
D: TRBD2
V: TRBV7-2
J: TRBJ2-5

CDR3: CASSLGPGRGRPMNTEAFF
DNA: TGTGCCAGCAGCTTAGGCCCCGGAAGGGGGAGGCCTATGAACACTGAAGCTTTCTTT
size: NA
D: NA
V: TRBV7-9
J: TRBJ1-1

CDR3: CASRDSYIQYF
DNA: TGTGCCAGCAGGGATTCGTACATTCAGTACTTC
size: NA
D: NA
V: TRBV2
J: TRBJ2-4

CDR3: CASSQDYWQQTQYF
DNA: TGTGCCAGCAGCCAAGATTACTGGCAACAGACCCAGTACTTC
size: few
D: NA
V: TRBV3-1/TRBV3-2
J: TRBJ2-5

CDR3: CASSLANGFTEAFF
DNA: TGTGCCAGCAGCTTAGCGAACGGTTTCACTGAAGCTTTCTTT
size: NA
D: NA
V: TRBV7-2
J: TRBJ1-1